This TCR beta chain was identified in a study of blood T cell repertoires in COVID-19. Study details: Samples of COVID-19 (acute and convalescent) were obtained from the United States, Italy and Spain. T cells, B-cell-depleted T cells, or PBMCs supplied cDNA or gDNA.

Original processing methods: Amplification with reference gene primers provided the estimates of nucleated cell counts. The data were produced by immunoSEQ multiplex PCR, yet TCRdb's version contains in-frame clones alone and is incomplete. V and J calls and clone size are given by that table; D and trimming were obtained from the DNA. Here the sample spans about 130,000 clones, around 89% being singletons. Germline V lookup: CDR1 ENHRY, CDR2 SYGVKD. The CDR3 is 16 residues long. The V gene lost 5 bases and the J gene lost 4 bases, with 19 bases spanning the gap. This clonotype was obtained from a man in his 60s with active or convalescent COVID-19. This chain links TRBV10-3 with TRBJ2-3; possibly TRBD2 for D (6 bases). The specimen sequenced was peripheral blood. The CDR3 protein is CAISPTARGLPDTQYF. CDR3 DNA sequence: TGTGCCATCAGTCCAACGGCGCGGGGATTGCCAGATACGCAGTATTTT.